This T cell receptor (beta chain) was identified in a study of blood T cell repertoires in COVID-19. Study summary: The analysed material was cDNA or gDNA that came from T cells, B-cell-depleted T cells, or PBMCs.

Living in under 30 US areas, the participants were between 18 and 89 years of age. Original analysis: Quantification of nucleated cells was approximated via reference gene primer amplification. The protocol was immunoSEQ multiplex PCR, while the TCRdb copy is restricted to in-frame clones and leaves out a portion. V and J calls plus clone size are reproduced from that table; the DNA served to infer D and trimming. The top ten clones hold under 3% of a sample with around 200,000 clones, approximately 89% of them seen once. Germline-derived CDR1 and CDR2 are SGHRS and YFSETQ. V lost 0 bases to trimming and J lost 4 bases, with 13 bases between them. The CDR3 is 15 amino acids.

The source of this sequence is a middle-aged woman with acute COVID-19. The sample taken for sequencing was PBMCs or T cells enriched from blood (not recorded which). V is TRBV5-1 and J is TRBJ1-1, with a tentative D call TRBD1 (5 bases). The chain's CDR3 is CASSLEQGRGTEAFF. In DNA, the CDR3 is TGCGCCAGCAGCTTGGAGCAGGGCCGTGGCACTGAAGCTTTCTTT.